Each of the 10 T cell receptor beta chains below was sequenced from the same sample in a study of blood T cells in healthy people across ages. It was with a sample-barcoded 5' primer and a J-beta primer mix that a second PCR of about 7 to 12 cycles was run. TCRdb re-called the 5' RACE reads with MiXCR, one entry per CDR3 protein. The table has roughly 1.4 million distinct CDR3 sequences, 59% seen once. The sequencing sample was made of blood. The receptors stem from a man between 18 and 29 years old in good health.

The CDR3 sequence is CASSFLADRANEQYF. The CDR3, as DNA: TGTGCCAGCAGCTTCCTAGCGGACAGGGCAAACGAGCAGTACTTC. The genes are TRBV5-5 and TRBJ2-5; weak D call: TRBD1 (8 bases). The DNA end is a closer match to TRBJ2-7, so the J assignment may be wrong. Germline V CDR1 and CDR2: SGHKS, YYEKEE (reference sequence). The CDR3 is 15 amino acids.

This clonotype was seen a few times. CDR3: CASRNRASPNQPQHF. The CDR3 DNA sequence: TGTGCCAGCAGAAACAGGGCCTCGCCAAATCAGCCCCAGCATTTT. V is TRBV28 and J is TRBJ1-5; tentative D call: TRBD1 (6 bases). The V gene's germline CDR1 is MDHEN and CDR2 SYDVKM. Trimming shortened V by 6 bases and J by 4 bases, and 16 bases separated the two germline ends. The CDR3 is 15 residues long. Full variable domain (missing parts from reference TRBV28 and TRBJ1-5): DVKVTQSSRYLVKRTGEKVFLECVQDMDHENMFWYRQDPGLGLRLIYFSYDVKMKEKGDIPEGYSVSREKKERFSLILESASTNQTSMYLCASRNRASPNQPQHFGDGTRLSIL.

The chain carries TRBV4-1 and TRBJ1-1; D is undetermined. CDR3 length: 14 residues. Trimming took 3 bases from V and 1 from J, leaving 9 bases between them. Germline lookup yields CDR1 MGHRA and CDR2 YSYEKL. CDR3 amino acids: CASSQVTTNTEAFF. The CDR3, as DNA: TGCGCCAGCAGCCAGGTGACAACGAACACTGAAGCTTTCTTT.

This chain connects TRBV7-9 to TRBJ2-5; D ambiguous. There are 13 residues in the CDR3. Trimming cost V 5 bases and J 11 bases, with 18 bases left between them. In germline, CDR1 is SEHNR, CDR2 FQNEAQ (reference sequence). The CDR3 region is CASSVTYEREQYF. For the CDR3, the DNA is TGTGCCAGCAGCGTAACCTACGAGAGAGAGCAGTACTTC. Combining the CDR3 with reference TRBV7-9 and TRBJ2-5 gives the whole variable domain DTGVSQNPRHKITKRGQNVTFRCDPISEHNRLYWYRQTLGQGPEFLTYFQNEAQLEKSRLLSDRFSAERPKGSFSTLEIQRTEQGDSAMYLCASSVTYEREQYFGPGTRLLVL.

CDR3 sequence (DNA): TGCAGCGTTGGGCTAGACGGCCGAATTGCCCAGTTCTTC. Protein product: CSVGLDGRIAQFF. The rearrangement links TRBV29-1 to TRBJ2-1; D unresolved. There are 13 residues in the CDR3. Germline assignment: CDR1 SQVTM and CDR2 ANQGSEA. Trimming left V 4 bases short and J 13 bases short, with 20 bases between.

The chain combines TRBV4-1 with TRBJ2-4; D may be TRBD2 (5 bases). The J call could be wrong; TRBJ2-7 is a better fit for the DNA end. Germline V gene lookup returns CDR1 MGHRA and CDR2 YSYEKL. This CDR3 is 15 amino acids long. DNA for the CDR3: TGCGCCAGCAGCCAAGATATTGGGGAGCGCTACGAGCAGTACTTC. Its translation is CASSQDIGERYEQYF.

This clonotype was seen a handful of times. V and J are TRBV4-1 and TRBJ1-4; D uncertain. Germline V gene sequence: CDR1 MGHRA, CDR2 YSYEKL. The CDR3 is 17 amino acids. The V end was cut by 0 bases, the J end by 0 bases, with 11 bases between. Here the CDR3 DNA reads TGCGCCAGCAGCCAAGATCTGATCGGGGCAACTAATGAAAAACTGTTTTTT. This gives the protein CASSQDLIGATNEKLFF.

This chain links TRBV5-1 with TRBJ2-3; tentatively, D is TRBD1 (5 bases). The CDR3 has 13 residues. V lost 5 bases and J lost 2, with 9 bases in between. Germline V lookup: CDR1 SGHRS, CDR2 YFSETQ. DNA of the CDR3: TGCGCCAGCAGACAGGTGTTCACAGATACGCAGTATTTT. The encoded protein is CASRQVFTDTQYF.

This clonotype was observed a handful of times. The chain is built from TRBV29-1 and TRBJ2-3, with D hard to call. Per the germline V gene, CDR1 is SQVTM and CDR2 is ANQGSEA. The V gene lost 0 bases and the J gene lost 9 bases, with 7 bases spanning the gap. The CDR3 sequence is 11 residues long. The chain's CDR3 is CSVEDHLTQYF. The CDR3 DNA is TGCAGCGTTGAAGATCACTTGACGCAGTATTTT.

V is TRBV12-3 or TRBV12-4 and J is TRBJ2-5; maybe TRBD1 (6 bases). CDR3 length equals 14 residues. V was shortened by 2 bases and J by 6 bases, with 13 bases between the two germline ends. CDR3 sequence reads: CASSLRGSPKTQYF. In DNA form, the CDR3 reads TGTGCCAGCAGTTTAAGGGGGTCCCCCAAGACCCAGTACTTC.